The text below deals with one T cell receptor (beta chain). What it binds is unknown. This CDR3 contains 11 residues. In germline, CDR1 is DFQATT, CDR2 SNEGSKA (reference sequence). V was clipped by 4 bases and J by 6 bases, with 7 bases between them. These data originate in a study of cytomegalovirus exposure and HLA in healthy donors. The PCR was carried out with 60 Vbeta primers and 13 Jbeta primers. Only in-frame clones appear in the TCRdb table, and some are missing; sequencing was by immunoSEQ multiplex PCR. This sample yields more than 60,000 clones, of which around four fifths are seen a single time; just under 3% belongs to the top ten. Overall study results and limits: A previous analysis found most TCR beta V segments productive roughly 87% or roughly 30% of the time. A later analysis, which compared TCR beta chains of equal frequency, found the HLA-associated ones more clonally expanded.

This sequence joins TRBV20-1 and TRBJ2-1; D unclear. The sequence came from a woman in her 30s in good health and CMV-seronegative. The specimen was PBMCs. The CDR3 sequence is CSANEFNEQFF. CDR3 coding DNA: TGCAGTGCTAACGAGTTCAATGAGCAGTTCTTC.